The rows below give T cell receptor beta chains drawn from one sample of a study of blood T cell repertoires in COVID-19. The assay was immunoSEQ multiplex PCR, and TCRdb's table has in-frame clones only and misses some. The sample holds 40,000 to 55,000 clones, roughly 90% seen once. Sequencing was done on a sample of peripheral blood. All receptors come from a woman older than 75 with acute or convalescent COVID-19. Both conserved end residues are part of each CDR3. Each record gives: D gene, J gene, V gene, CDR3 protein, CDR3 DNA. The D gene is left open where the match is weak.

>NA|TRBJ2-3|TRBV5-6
CASSLGGVGTDTQYF
TGTGCCAGCAGCTTAGGGGGGGTTGGCACAGATACGCAGTATTTT
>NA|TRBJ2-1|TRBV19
CASSGGNYILHNEQFF
TGTGCCAGTAGTGGGGGGAACTATATACTACACAATGAGCAGTTCTTC
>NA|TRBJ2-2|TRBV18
CASSPQANGELFF
TGTGCCAGCTCACCCCAAGCGAATGGGGAGCTGTTTTTT
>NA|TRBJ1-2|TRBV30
CATGQSLYGYTF
TGTGCCACCGGACAGAGTCTCTATGGCTACACCTTC
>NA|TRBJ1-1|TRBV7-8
CASSLDAQREAFF
TGTGCCAGCAGCTTAGACGCGCAAAGAGAAGCTTTCTTT
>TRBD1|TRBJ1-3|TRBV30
CAWSVWGTAGNTIYF
TGTGCCTGGAGTGTATGGGGGACAGCTGGAAACACCATATATTTT
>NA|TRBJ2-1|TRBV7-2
CASSFEAPEQFF
TGTGCCAGCAGCTTTGAAGCCCCTGAGCAGTTCTTC
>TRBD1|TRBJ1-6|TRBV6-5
CASSYSGQGNSPLHF
TGTGCCAGCAGTTACTCCGGACAGGGTAATTCACCCCTCCACTTT
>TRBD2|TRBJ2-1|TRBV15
CATALRREIDNEQFF
TGTGCCACCGCCCTACGGCGGGAGATCGACAATGAGCAGTTCTTC
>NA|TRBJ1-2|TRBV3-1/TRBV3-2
CASSQTSDRRLSYGYTF
TGTGCCAGCAGCCAAACCTCGGACAGAAGGCTCTCCTATGGCTACACCTTC
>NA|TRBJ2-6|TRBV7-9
CARETGAGANVLTF
TGTGCCAGAGAGACAGGAGCTGGGGCCAACGTCCTGACTTTC
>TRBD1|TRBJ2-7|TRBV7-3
CASSLSAGGFGEQYF
TGTGCCAGCAGCTTAAGTGCAGGGGGCTTTGGAGAGCAGTACTTC
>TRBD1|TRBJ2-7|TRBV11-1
CASSSLWDRGREQYF
TGTGCCAGCAGCTCCCTGTGGGACAGGGGGAGGGAGCAGTACTTC
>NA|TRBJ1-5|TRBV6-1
CASSERGYSGNQPQHF
TGTGCCAGCAGTGAACGAGGGTATTCGGGCAATCAGCCCCAGCATTTT
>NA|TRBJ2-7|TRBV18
CASSPLEFYREQYF
TGTGCCAGCTCACCTTTGGAGTTCTATCGGGAGCAGTACTTC
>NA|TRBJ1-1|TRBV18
CASSPPNSFGVNTEAFF
TGTGCCAGCTCACCACCCAACTCTTTCGGGGTGAACACTGAAGCTTTCTTT